This T cell receptor beta chain was sequenced during a study of blood T cell repertoires in COVID-19. Turning to the study itself: The origin of the acute and convalescent COVID-19 samples was the United States, Italy and Spain. PBMCs, B-cell-depleted T cells, or T cells provided the cDNA or gDNA that made up the material.

Per the original methods: Researchers report that nucleated cell counts were estimated from reference gene primer amplification. Assay: immunoSEQ multiplex PCR; the TCRdb copy retains only in-frame clones and omits some. That table furnishes V, J and clone size, whereas the DNA furnished D and trimming. The sample has about 200,000 clones, about 84% seen once. This receptor was taken from a woman aged 80 or over with acute or convalescent COVID-19. Input material: peripheral blood.

For the CDR3, the DNA is TGTGCCACCTCCAAACAGGGGTCTTCCTACGAGCAGTACTTC. Protein sequence: CATSKQGSSYEQYF. The chain links TRBV15 to TRBJ2-7; 7 nucleotides line up with TRBD1. The ends lost 8 bases at V and 1 base at J; junction bases unmatched: 8. Germline V gene lookup returns CDR1 LNHNV and CDR2 YYDKDF (reference sequence). The CDR3 has 14 amino acids.